The TCR beta chain described here comes from a study of tumor-infiltrating lymphocytes in primary liver carcinoma. Study-level points and caveats: A significantly higher top-250-clone fraction was recorded for tumors than for blood (p = 0.039). Merely some 7.5-25% of top clones spanned all five tumor regions.

Total RNA (about 500 ng) served as template for TCR beta cDNA synthesis primed by a constant-region primer. Generation of the TCR beta libraries relied on three nested multiplex PCR rounds using slightly modified ARM-PCR. Use of TRBV1-TRBV30 forward primers with a C-beta reverse primer characterized the first two PCR rounds, which lasted 10 cycles each. TCRdb re-derived calls from the multiplex PCR reads in MiXCR, one entry per CDR3 protein. The sample gives more than 20,000 distinct CDR3 sequences, about 65% of which show up once; 35% to 45% is in the top ten. On this clonotype: What it binds is unknown. A junction boundary mismatches the germline segment, possibly from a read error.

Germline-derived CDR1 and CDR2 are PRHDT and FYEKMQ (reference sequence). CDR3 length: 15 amino acids. DNA and RNA were both co-extracted from about 20-30 mg of bulk tissue that had not been sorted. This receptor was identified in a man aged 40-55 years with primary liver carcinoma and hepatitis B virus infection. Sequenced input: liver tumor tissue from sampling region 1. Subset described: tumor region T1, superior pole. The V call is TRBV13, the J call TRBJ2-2; possibly TRBD2 for D (5 bases). The CDR3 DNA is TGTGCCAGCGGCACCACTAGGATCAACGCCGGGGATCTGTTATTT. It encodes CASGTTRINAGDLLF.